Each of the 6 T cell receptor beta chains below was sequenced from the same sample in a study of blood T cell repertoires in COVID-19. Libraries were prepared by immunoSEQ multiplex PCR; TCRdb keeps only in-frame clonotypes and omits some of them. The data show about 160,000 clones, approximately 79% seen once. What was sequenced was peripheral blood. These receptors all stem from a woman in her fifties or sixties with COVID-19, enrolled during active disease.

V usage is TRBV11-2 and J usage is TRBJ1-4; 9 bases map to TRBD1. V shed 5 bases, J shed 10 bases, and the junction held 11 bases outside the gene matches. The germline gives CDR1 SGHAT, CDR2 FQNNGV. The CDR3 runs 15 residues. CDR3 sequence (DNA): TGTGCCAGCAGCGAGGCGGGGACAGGGAGGGGAAAACTGTTTTTT. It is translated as CASSEAGTGRGKLFF.

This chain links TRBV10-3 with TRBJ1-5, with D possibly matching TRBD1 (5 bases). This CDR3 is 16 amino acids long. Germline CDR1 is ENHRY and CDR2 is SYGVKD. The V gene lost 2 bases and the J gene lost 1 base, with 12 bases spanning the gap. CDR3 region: CAISEAGRGSNQPQHF. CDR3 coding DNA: TGTGCCATCAGTGAGGCCGGGAGGGGAAGCAATCAGCCCCAGCATTTT.

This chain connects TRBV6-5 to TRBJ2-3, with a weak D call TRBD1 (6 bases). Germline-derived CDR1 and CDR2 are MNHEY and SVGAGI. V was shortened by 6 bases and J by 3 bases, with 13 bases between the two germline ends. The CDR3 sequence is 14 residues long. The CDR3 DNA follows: TGTGCCAGCAGGGCCCAGGGGATAACAGATACGCAGTATTTT. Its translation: CASRAQGITDTQYF.

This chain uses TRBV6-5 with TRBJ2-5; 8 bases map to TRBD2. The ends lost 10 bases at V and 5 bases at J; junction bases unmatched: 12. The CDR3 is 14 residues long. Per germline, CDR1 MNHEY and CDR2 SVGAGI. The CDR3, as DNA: TGTGCCACCTACGCAAGCGGGAGATACGAGACCCAGTACTTC. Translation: CATYASGRYETQYF.

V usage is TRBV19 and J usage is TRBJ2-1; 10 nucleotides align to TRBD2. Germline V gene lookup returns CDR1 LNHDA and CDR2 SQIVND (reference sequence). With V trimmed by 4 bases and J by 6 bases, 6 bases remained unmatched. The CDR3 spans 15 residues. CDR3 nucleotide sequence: TGTGCCAGTAGTAGCCGGACTAGCGGCCTCAATGAGCAGTTCTTC. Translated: CASSSRTSGLNEQFF.

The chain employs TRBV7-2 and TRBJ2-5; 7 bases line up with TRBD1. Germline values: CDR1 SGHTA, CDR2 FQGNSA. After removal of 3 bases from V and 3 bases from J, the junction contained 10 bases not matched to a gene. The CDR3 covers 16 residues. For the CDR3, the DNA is TGTGCCAGCAGCTTTTCTCCTTTTGGACAGGAAGAGACCCAGTACTTC. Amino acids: CASSFSPFGQEETQYF.